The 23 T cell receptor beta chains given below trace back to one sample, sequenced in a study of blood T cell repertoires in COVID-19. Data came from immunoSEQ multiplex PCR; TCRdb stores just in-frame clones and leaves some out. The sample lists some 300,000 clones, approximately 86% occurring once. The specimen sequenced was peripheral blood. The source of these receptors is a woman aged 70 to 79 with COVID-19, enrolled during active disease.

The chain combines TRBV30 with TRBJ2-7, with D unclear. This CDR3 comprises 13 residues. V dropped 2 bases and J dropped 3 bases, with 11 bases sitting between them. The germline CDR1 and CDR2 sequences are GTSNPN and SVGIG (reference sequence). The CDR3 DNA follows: TGTGCCTGGAGTTGGGCTCCTCTCTACGAGCAGTACTTC. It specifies CAWSWAPLYEQYF. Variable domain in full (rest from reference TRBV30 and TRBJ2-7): SQTIHQWPATLVQPVGSPLSLECTVEGTSNPNLYWYRQAAGRGLQLLFYSVGIGQISSEVPQNLSASRPQDRQFILSSKKLLLSDSGFYLCAWSWAPLYEQYFGPGTRLTVT.

For the CDR3, the DNA is TGTGCCAGCTCAAATAGCGGGGCCTCCCAAGAGACCCAGTACTTC. It codes for CASSNSGASQETQYF. V gene TRBV18 combines with J gene TRBJ2-5, with 8 bases that match TRBD2. Germline trimming cut 5 bases from V and 1 base from J; bases unmatched to any gene: 6. This CDR3 is 15 amino acids long. The germline V gene encodes CDR1 KGHSH and CDR2 LQKENI.

The CDR3 sequence: CATRTGLVNTEAFF. In DNA, the CDR3 is TGTGCCACCCGGACAGGGCTCGTGAACACTGAAGCTTTCTTT. The chain carries TRBV7-9 and TRBJ1-1, with 8 bases identical to TRBD1. V was clipped by 10 bases and J by 0 bases; unmatched bases: 7. This CDR3 region has 14 residues. The germline gives CDR1 SEHNR, CDR2 FQNEAQ (reference sequence).

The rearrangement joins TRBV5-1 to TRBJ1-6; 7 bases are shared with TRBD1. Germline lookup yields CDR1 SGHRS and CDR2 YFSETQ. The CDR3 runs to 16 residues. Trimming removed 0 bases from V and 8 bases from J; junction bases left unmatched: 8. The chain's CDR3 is CASSLVRGGSDSPLHF. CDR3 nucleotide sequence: TGCGCCAGCAGCTTGGTGAGAGGGGGCAGTGATTCACCCCTCCACTTT.

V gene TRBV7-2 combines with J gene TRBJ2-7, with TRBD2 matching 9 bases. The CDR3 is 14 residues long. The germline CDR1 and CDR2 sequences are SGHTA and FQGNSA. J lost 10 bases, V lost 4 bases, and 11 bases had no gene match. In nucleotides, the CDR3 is TGTGCCAGCAGCTCCCGGTCTAGCGGGGAGAATCAGTACTTC. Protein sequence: CASSSRSSGENQYF.

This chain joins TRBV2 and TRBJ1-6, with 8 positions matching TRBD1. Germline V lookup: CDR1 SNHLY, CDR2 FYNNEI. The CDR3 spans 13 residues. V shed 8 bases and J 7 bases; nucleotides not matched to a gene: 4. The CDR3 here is CASSGQGNSPLHF. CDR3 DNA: TGTGCCAGCTCTGGACAGGGAAATTCACCCCTCCACTTT.

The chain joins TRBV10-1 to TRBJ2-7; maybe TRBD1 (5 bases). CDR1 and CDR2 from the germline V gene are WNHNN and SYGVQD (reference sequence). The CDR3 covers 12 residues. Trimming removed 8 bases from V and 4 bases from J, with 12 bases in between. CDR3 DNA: TGCGCCAGCCTGCGCCAGGGTTACGAGCAGTACTTC. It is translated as CASLRQGYEQYF.

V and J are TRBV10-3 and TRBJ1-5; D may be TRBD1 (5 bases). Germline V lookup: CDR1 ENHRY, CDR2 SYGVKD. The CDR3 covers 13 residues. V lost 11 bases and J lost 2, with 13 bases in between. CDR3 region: CAAHGGGNQPQHF. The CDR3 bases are TGTGCCGCCCACGGGGGAGGCAATCAGCCCCAGCATTTT.

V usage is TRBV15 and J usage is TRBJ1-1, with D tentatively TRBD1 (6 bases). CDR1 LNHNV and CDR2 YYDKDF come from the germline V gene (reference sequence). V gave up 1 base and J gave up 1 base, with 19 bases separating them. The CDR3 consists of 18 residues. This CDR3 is CATSRAAWEWDKNTEAFF. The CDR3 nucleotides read TGTGCCACCAGCAGAGCCGCCTGGGAGTGGGACAAGAACACTGAAGCTTTCTTT.

The CDR3 spells CASSPEQGFVYEQYF. The CDR3 DNA follows: TGTGCCAGCAGCCCCGAACAGGGATTCGTTTACGAGCAGTACTTC. The chain combines TRBV7-9 with TRBJ2-7, with D possibly matching TRBD1 (6 bases). The CDR3 spans 15 residues. CDR1 SEHNR and CDR2 FQNEAQ come from the germline V gene (reference sequence). The ends were cut back, 5 bases at V and 4 bases at J, with 18 bases in the middle.

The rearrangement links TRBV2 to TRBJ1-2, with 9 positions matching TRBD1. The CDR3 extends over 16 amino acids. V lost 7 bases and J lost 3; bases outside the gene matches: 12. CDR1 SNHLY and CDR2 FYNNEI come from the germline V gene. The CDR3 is CASKTGTGSTDYGYTF. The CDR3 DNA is TGTGCCAGCAAGACCGGGACAGGGAGTACGGACTATGGCTACACCTTC.

The CDR3 loop reads CASSPKEGVYEQYF. CDR3 nucleotides: TGTGCCAGCTCACCAAAGGAGGGTGTATACGAGCAGTACTTC. The gene calls are TRBV18 and TRBJ2-7, with a tentative D call TRBD2 (6 bases). The germline V and J ends were trimmed by 2 bases and 4 bases, with 12 bases remaining between them. The CDR3 consists of 14 residues. Germline values: CDR1 KGHSH, CDR2 LQKENI.

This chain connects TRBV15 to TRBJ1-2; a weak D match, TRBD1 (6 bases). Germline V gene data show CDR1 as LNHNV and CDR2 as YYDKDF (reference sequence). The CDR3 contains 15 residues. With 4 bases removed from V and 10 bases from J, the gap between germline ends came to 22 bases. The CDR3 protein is CATSIVRDTKFDYTF. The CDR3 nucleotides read TGTGCCACCAGCATCGTCCGGGACACCAAGTTTGACTACACCTTC.

The CDR3 loop is CASSYRVPYEQYF. In DNA form, the CDR3 reads TGTGCCAGCAGCTACAGGGTGCCCTACGAGCAGTACTTC. The gene calls are TRBV3-1 (or the pseudogene TRBV3-2) and TRBJ2-7, with a weak D call TRBD1 (6 bases). Trimming took 5 bases from V and 2 from J, leaving 10 bases between them. The CDR3 extends over 13 amino acids. Germline assignment: CDR1 LGHDT and CDR2 YNNKEL (reference sequence).

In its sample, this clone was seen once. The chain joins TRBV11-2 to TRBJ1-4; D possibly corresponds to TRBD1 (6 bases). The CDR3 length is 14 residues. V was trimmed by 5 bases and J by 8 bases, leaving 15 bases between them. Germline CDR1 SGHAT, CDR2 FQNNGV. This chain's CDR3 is CASSLWRGGEKLFF. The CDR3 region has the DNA TGTGCCAGCAGCCTCTGGAGGGGGGGAGAAAAACTGTTTTTT.

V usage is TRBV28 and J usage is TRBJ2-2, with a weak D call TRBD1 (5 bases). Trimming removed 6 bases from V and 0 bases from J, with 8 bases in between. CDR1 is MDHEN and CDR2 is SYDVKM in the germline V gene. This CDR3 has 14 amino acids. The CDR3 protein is CASRTDPNTGELFF. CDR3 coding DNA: TGTGCCAGCAGGACAGACCCGAACACCGGGGAGCTGTTTTTT.

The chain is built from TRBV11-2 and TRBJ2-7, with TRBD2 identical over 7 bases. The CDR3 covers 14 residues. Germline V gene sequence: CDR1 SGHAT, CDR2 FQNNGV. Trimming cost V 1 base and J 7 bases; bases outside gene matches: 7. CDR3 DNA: TGTGCCAGCAGCTTAGGGCTAGCGGCGTGGGAGCAGTACTTC. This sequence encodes CASSLGLAAWEQYF.

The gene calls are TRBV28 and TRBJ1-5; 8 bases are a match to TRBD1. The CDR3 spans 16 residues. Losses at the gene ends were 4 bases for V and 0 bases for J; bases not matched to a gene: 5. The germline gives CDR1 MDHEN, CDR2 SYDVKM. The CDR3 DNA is TGTGCCAGCAGTTCAGACAGGGGATATAGCAATCAGCCCCAGCATTTT. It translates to CASSSDRGYSNQPQHF.

Here the CDR3 DNA reads TGTGCCAGTAGTACGGGGACAGCTAACTATGGCTACACCTTC. Translated: CASSTGTANYGYTF. The chain recombines TRBV19 with TRBJ1-2; 7 bases line up with TRBD1. Trimming cost V 4 bases and J 0 bases; bases outside gene matches: 2. The CDR3 is made up of 14 amino acids. Germline CDR1 LNHDA, CDR2 SQIVND (reference sequence).

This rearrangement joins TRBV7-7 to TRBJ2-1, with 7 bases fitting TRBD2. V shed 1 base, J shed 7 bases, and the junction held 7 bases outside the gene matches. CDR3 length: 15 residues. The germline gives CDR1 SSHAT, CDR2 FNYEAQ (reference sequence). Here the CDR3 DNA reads TGTGCCAGCAGCTTAGGGGAGGGGTTACCGAATGAGCAGTTCTTC. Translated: CASSLGEGLPNEQFF.

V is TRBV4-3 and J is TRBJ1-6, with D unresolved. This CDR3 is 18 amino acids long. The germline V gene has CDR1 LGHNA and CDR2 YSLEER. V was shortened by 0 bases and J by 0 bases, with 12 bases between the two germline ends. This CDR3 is CASSQELSISSYNSPLHF. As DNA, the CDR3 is TGCGCCAGCAGCCAAGAGTTGTCTATTAGCTCCTATAATTCACCCCTCCACTTT.

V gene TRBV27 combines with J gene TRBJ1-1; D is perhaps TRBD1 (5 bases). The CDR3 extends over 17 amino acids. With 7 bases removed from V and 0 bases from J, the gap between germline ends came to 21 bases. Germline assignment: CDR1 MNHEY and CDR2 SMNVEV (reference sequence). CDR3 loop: CASTPTRAGSMNTEAFF. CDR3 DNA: TGTGCCAGCACCCCAACCAGGGCAGGTAGCATGAACACTGAAGCTTTCTTT.

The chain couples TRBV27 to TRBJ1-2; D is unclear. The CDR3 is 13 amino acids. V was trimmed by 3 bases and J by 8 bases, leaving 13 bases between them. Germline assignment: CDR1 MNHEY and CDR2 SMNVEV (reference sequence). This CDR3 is CASSLSGLTGYTF. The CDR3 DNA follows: TGTGCCAGCAGTTTGAGCGGACTGACGGGCTACACCTTC.